This T cell receptor (beta chain) came from a study of T cell changes during pregnancy in multiple sclerosis. Germline V lookup: CDR1 MNHNS, CDR2 SASEGT. Trimming took 7 bases from V and 3 from J, leaving 12 bases between them. The CDR3 extends over 13 amino acids. Only in-frame clones appear in the TCRdb table, and some are missing; sequencing was by immunoSEQ multiplex PCR. Found here are tens of thousands of clones, just over 90% of them singletons; the top ten hold almost 1.5%. Sequenced here: peripheral blood, sampled in the second trimester of pregnancy. This receptor was taken from a female donor with multiple sclerosis, enrolled in a pregnancy study. The chain joins TRBV6-1 to TRBJ1-1; D call uncertain. CDR3 bases: TGTGCCAGCAATCGGGAGGTGGACACTGAAGCTTTCTTT. It translates to CASNREVDTEAFF.